A selection of T cell receptor beta chains follows, all from one sample in a study of cytomegalovirus exposure and HLA in healthy donors. This table comes from immunoSEQ multiplex PCR, and its TCRdb copy is limited to in-frame clones, with some not included. The sample consists of roughly 100,000 clones, around 80% of them appearing once. The sample consisted of PBMCs. Receptors were obtained from a woman in her forties or fifties in good health and CMV-seropositive. CDR3s include the opening cysteine and the closing phenylalanine or tryptophan. The D gene is left open where the match is weak. A clone size is listed for some rows: how often the clone was seen (once, few, many), or a class if it is expanded.

size	D	J	V	CDR3	DNA
few	NA	TRBJ2-1	TRBV5-4	CASSPLVTLNEQFF	TGTGCCAGCAGCCCGCTGGTCACTCTCAATGAGCAGTTCTTC
NA	NA	TRBJ1-1	TRBV27	CASSLIPGAGSQAFF	TGTGCCAGCAGTTTAATCCCAGGGGCAGGTTCTCAAGCTTTCTTT
once	NA	TRBJ2-2	TRBV5-1	CASSLAARGGELFF	TGCGCCAGCAGCTTGGCCGCCCGGGGCGGGGAGCTGTTTTTT
few	NA	TRBJ1-3	TRBV6-5	CASSDRYSGNTIYF	TGTGCCAGCAGTGACAGGTACTCTGGAAACACCATATATTTT
NA	TRBD1	TRBJ2-4	TRBV28	CASTDRLAKNIQYF	TGTGCCAGCACGGACAGGTTAGCCAAAAACATTCAGTACTTC
NA	NA	TRBJ1-2	TRBV28	CAIRTGSHGYTF	TGTGCCATAAGAACAGGGAGCCATGGCTATACCTTC
NA	NA	TRBJ1-2	TRBV9	CASSVGREGDGYTF	TGTGCCAGCAGCGTAGGTAGGGAGGGTGATGGCTACACCTTC
NA	TRBD1	TRBJ1-1	TRBV11-2	CASSLAGGTNTEAFF	TGTGCCAGCAGCTTAGCAGGGGGGACGAACACTGAAGCTTTCTTT
NA	NA	TRBJ1-5	TRBV10-3	CAISESRQGSNQPQHF	TGTGCCATCAGTGAGTCCCGGCAGGGGAGTAATCAGCCCCAGCATTTT
few	NA	TRBJ2-2	TRBV7-2	CASSLNVRDTGELFF	TGTGCCAGCAGCTTAAATGTCCGTGACACCGGGGAGCTGTTTTTT
NA	NA	TRBJ2-5	TRBV2	CASTPGPETQYF	TGTGCCAGCACGCCAGGTCCAGAGACCCAGTACTTC
NA	TRBD2	TRBJ2-1	TRBV28	CASSLGTSGLYNEQFF	TGTGCCAGCAGTTTGGGGACTAGCGGACTTTACAATGAGCAGTTCTTC
NA	NA	TRBJ2-7	TRBV7-2	CASSLAPAGEQYF	TGTGCCAGCAGCTTAGCGCCTGCGGGCGAGCAGTACTTC
NA	NA	TRBJ2-1	TRBV6-5	CASRDSLANEQFF	TGTGCCAGCAGGGATTCATTAGCCAATGAGCAGTTCTTC
NA	TRBD1	TRBJ1-1	TRBV7-9	CASSSQGGVSEAFF	TGTGCCAGCAGCTCTCAGGGGGGAGTATCTGAAGCTTTCTTT
NA	NA	TRBJ2-4	TRBV30	CAWGTGLGNIQYF	TGTGCCTGGGGAACAGGGTTGGGAAACATTCAGTACTTC
NA	NA	TRBJ1-3	TRBV4-1	CASSQDRGQASGNTIYF	TGCGCCAGCAGCCAAGATCGAGGACAAGCCTCTGGAAACACCATATATTTT
NA	NA	TRBJ2-7	TRBV30	CAWSLNYEQYF	TGTGCCTGGAGTCTCAACTACGAGCAGTACTTC
NA	NA	TRBJ1-1	TRBV7-9	CASSRRQDGNTEAFF	TGTGCCAGCAGCCGACGACAGGATGGGAACACTGAAGCTTTCTTT
NA	TRBD1	TRBJ1-2	TRBV7-9	CASSLSLTGGNRGYTF	TGTGCCAGCAGCTTAAGTCTAACAGGGGGCAACAGAGGCTACACCTTC
NA	NA	TRBJ1-6	TRBV28	CASSPPRGQNSPLHF	TGTGCCAGCAGTCCGCCGAGAGGACAAAATTCACCCCTCCACTTT
NA	TRBD1	TRBJ2-7	TRBV11-3	CASSDRTGGASEQYF	TGTGCCAGCAGCGACCGGACAGGGGGCGCATCCGAGCAGTACTTC
once	NA	TRBJ1-5	TRBV7-2	CASSSYIGGGNQPQHF	TGTGCCAGCAGCTCATATATAGGGGGAGGCAATCAGCCCCAGCATTTT
few	TRBD1	TRBJ2-3	TRBV5-1	CASSLGQGPSTDTQYF	TGCGCCAGCAGCTTGGGACAGGGGCCTAGCACAGATACGCAGTATTTT
NA	NA	TRBJ1-4	TRBV9	CASSPEGGEKEKLFF	TGTGCCAGCAGCCCCGAAGGGGGGGAAAAGGAAAAACTGTTTTTT
NA	TRBD1	TRBJ2-7	TRBV11-2	CASSSLTGAYEQYF	TGTGCCAGCAGCTCGTTGACAGGGGCCTACGAGCAGTACTTC
NA	NA	TRBJ1-1	TRBV2	CASSDRVATEAFF	TGTGCCAGCAGTGACAGGGTGGCCACTGAAGCTTTCTTT
NA	NA	TRBJ1-2	TRBV2	CASSDLGQGYGYTF	TGTGCCAGCAGTGATTTAGGGCAGGGCTATGGCTACACCTTC
once	NA	TRBJ2-3	TRBV29-1	CSSGGGGASTDTQYF	TGCAGCTCCGGAGGGGGAGGGGCTAGCACAGATACGCAGTATTTT
NA	NA	TRBJ2-7	TRBV4-1	CASSQFSSTSSYEQYF	TGCGCCAGCAGCCAATTTTCCTCTACTAGCAGCTACGAGCAGTACTTC
NA	NA	TRBJ2-1	TRBV9	CASSVDFFSEQFF	TGTGCCAGCAGCGTTGACTTCTTCAGTGAGCAGTTCTTC
NA	NA	TRBJ1-2	TRBV11-2	CASSLVSGAGYTF	TGTGCCAGCAGCTTAGTATCAGGGGCTGGCTACACCTTC
NA	NA	TRBJ1-2	TRBV7-9	CASSGADNYGYTF	TGTGCCAGCAGCGGGGCAGATAACTATGGCTACACCTTC
few	NA	TRBJ2-2	TRBV6-4	CASSDSSREAGELFF	TGTGCCAGCAGTGACTCTTCCAGGGAAGCCGGGGAGCTGTTTTTT
NA	TRBD1	TRBJ1-2	TRBV27	CASRPRDRVGYTF	TGTGCCAGCAGACCCCGGGACAGGGTTGGCTACACCTTC
few	NA	TRBJ1-4	TRBV6-6	CASSFLGAHDEKLFF	TGTGCCAGCAGTTTTTTAGGGGCCCACGATGAAAAACTGTTTTTT
NA	NA	TRBJ2-2	TRBV10-3	CAISERGRNTGELFF	TGTGCCATCAGTGAGAGGGGTCGTAACACCGGGGAGCTGTTTTTT
NA	NA	TRBJ1-5	TRBV7-8	CASSLDRLVGNQPQHF	TGTGCCAGCAGCTTAGATCGGTTGGTAGGCAATCAGCCCCAGCATTTT
NA	TRBD1	TRBJ1-1	TRBV7-2	CASSFGTANTEAFF	TGTGCCAGCAGCTTCGGGACAGCGAACACTGAAGCTTTCTTT
NA	NA	TRBJ2-6	TRBV13	CASSAHRVGSGANVLTF	TGTGCCAGCAGCGCCCACAGGGTGGGCTCTGGGGCCAACGTCCTGACTTTC
NA	NA	TRBJ2-1	TRBV27	CASRSGILKRNEQFF	TGTGCCAGCAGGTCCGGGATACTGAAAAGGAATGAGCAGTTCTTC
NA	TRBD1	TRBJ2-7	TRBV6-1	CASSLEPGQIYEQYF	TGTGCCAGCAGCCTCGAGCCGGGACAGATTTACGAGCAGTACTTC
NA	NA	TRBJ2-2	TRBV7-8	CASSPLTNTGELFF	TGTGCCAGCAGCCCCCTAACGAACACCGGGGAGCTGTTTTTT
NA	NA	TRBJ1-1	TRBV28	CASSSHIPQDEAFF	TGTGCCAGCAGTTCTCACATACCGCAGGATGAAGCTTTCTTT
NA	TRBD1	TRBJ2-7	TRBV9	CASSVDDRGYEQYF	TGTGCCAGCAGCGTAGACGACAGGGGCTACGAGCAGTACTTC
once	NA	TRBJ2-7	TRBV5-6	CASSLGLPLGEQYF	TGTGCCAGCAGCTTGGGACTACCCCTCGGGGAGCAGTACTTC
NA	NA	TRBJ2-2	TRBV29-1	CSVEDLATGQKLFF	TGCAGCGTTGAAGATCTGGCCACAGGGCAAAAGCTGTTTTTT
NA	NA	TRBJ1-2	TRBV15	CATSNGQYGYTF	TGTGCCACCAGCAACGGACAGTATGGCTACACCTTC
NA	NA	TRBJ2-5	TRBV10-3	CAIRGSGASQETQYF	TGTGCCATCAGGGGGTCAGGGGCATCCCAAGAGACCCAGTACTTC
NA	TRBD2	TRBJ2-7	TRBV4-1	CASSQDPGGSYEQYF	TGCGCCAGCAGCCAAGATCCGGGGGGGTCCTACGAGCAGTACTTC
NA	TRBD1	TRBJ2-7	TRBV19	CASTDRAYEQYF	TGTGCCAGTACGGACAGGGCCTACGAGCAGTACTTC
NA	NA	TRBJ1-4	TRBV4-3	CASSQERENKGKLFF	TGCGCCAGCAGCCAAGAAAGGGAAAATAAGGGGAAACTGTTTTTT
few	TRBD1	TRBJ1-3	TRBV18	CASSPRTGQGGNTIYF	TGTGCCAGCTCACCACGAACCGGACAGGGGGGAAACACCATATATTTT
NA	TRBD1	TRBJ1-4	TRBV2	CASSFTRDRDEKLFF	TGTGCCAGCAGCTTCACTAGGGACAGGGACGAAAAACTGTTTTTT
NA	NA	TRBJ2-5	TRBV7-9	CASSIPGVAVQGQETQYF	TGTGCCAGCAGCATCCCCGGAGTGGCGGTTCAGGGCCAAGAGACCCAGTACTTC
few	NA	TRBJ1-2	TRBV7-2	CASSPHTNYGYTF	TGTGCCAGCAGCCCACATACTAACTATGGCTACACCTTC
once	NA	TRBJ2-7	TRBV19	CASRADYEQYF	TGTGCCAGTAGAGCGGACTACGAGCAGTACTTC
NA	TRBD2	TRBJ2-1	TRBV7-6	CASSLAAGGLNEQFF	TGTGCCAGCAGCTTAGCAGCGGGGGGGCTCAATGAGCAGTTCTTC
NA	NA	TRBJ1-5	TRBV7-2	CASSLRAGAVNQPQHF	TGTGCCAGCAGCTTAAGGGCGGGGGCTGTGAATCAGCCCCAGCATTTT
NA	TRBD1	TRBJ2-5	TRBV5-1	CASSSGQGVPLRETQYF	TGCGCCAGCAGCTCGGGACAGGGGGTTCCCCTTCGAGAGACCCAGTACTTC